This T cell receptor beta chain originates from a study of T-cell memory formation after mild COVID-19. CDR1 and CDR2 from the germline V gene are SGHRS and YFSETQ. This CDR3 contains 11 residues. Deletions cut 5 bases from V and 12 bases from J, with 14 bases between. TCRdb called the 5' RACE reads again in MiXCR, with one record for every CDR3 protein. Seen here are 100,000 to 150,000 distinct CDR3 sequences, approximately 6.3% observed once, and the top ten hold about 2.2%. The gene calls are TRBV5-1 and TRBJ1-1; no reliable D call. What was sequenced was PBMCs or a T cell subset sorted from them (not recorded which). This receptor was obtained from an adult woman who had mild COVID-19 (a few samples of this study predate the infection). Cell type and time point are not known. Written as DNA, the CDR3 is TGCGCCAGCAGGCTGGATGGCCAAACTTTCTTT. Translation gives CASRLDGQTFF. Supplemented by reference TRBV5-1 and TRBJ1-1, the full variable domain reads KAGVTQTPRYLIKTRGQQVTLSCSPISGHRSVSWYQQTPGQGLQFLFEYFSETQRNKGNFPGRFSGRQFSNSRSEMNVSTLELGDSALYLCASRLDGQTFFGQGTRLTVV.